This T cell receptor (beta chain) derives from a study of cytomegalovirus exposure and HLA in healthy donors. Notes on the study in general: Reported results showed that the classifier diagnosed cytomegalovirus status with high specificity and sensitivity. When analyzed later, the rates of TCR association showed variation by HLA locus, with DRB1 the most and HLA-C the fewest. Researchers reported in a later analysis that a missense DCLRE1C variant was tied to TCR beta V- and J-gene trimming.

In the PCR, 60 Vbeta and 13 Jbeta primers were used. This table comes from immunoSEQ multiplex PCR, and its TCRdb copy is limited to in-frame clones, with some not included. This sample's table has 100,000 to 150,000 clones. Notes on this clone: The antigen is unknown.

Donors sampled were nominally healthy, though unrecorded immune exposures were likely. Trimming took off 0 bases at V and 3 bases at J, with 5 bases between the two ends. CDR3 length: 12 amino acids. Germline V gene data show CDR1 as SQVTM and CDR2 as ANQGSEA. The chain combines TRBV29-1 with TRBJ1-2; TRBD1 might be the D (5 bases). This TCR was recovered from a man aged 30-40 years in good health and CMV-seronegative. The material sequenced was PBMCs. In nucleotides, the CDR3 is TGCAGCGTTGAAGACAGGGACTATGGCTACACCTTC. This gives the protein CSVEDRDYGYTF.